This TCR beta chain was captured in a study of cytomegalovirus exposure and HLA in healthy donors. Study results and limitations: A later analysis linked a missense variant in DCLRE1C to the trimming of TCR beta V and J genes. Later on, an analysis tied around 17,000 TCR beta sequences to HLA alleles at 0.05 false discovery rate.

Comment on this clone: Its antigen is as yet unknown.

Germline CDR1 and CDR2: MNHNS and SASEGT. The V and J ends lost 0 bases and 5 bases respectively, with 29 bases between them. The CDR3 has 21 amino acids. Vbeta (60) and Jbeta (13) primers were used in the PCR. The method was immunoSEQ multiplex PCR; TCRdb's version includes in-frame clones alone and lacks a portion of them. The sample shows fewer than 200,000 clones, around three quarters of them seen only once. The gene calls are TRBV6-1 and TRBJ2-1; tentatively, D is TRBD2 (5 bases). This sequence was found in a woman between 25 and 40 years old in good health and CMV-seronegative. Sequencing used PBMCs. The CDR3 spells CASSEAVWRRSGLSLDNEQFF. CDR3 nucleotide sequence: TGTGCCAGCAGTGAAGCGGTTTGGAGGAGGAGCGGACTCTCCCTGGACAATGAGCAGTTCTTC.